This entry is about one T cell receptor beta chain. CDR1 SGHRS and CDR2 YFSETQ come from the germline V gene. Germline trimming cut 4 bases from V and 5 bases from J; bases unmatched to any gene: 7. The CDR3 runs to 15 residues. Template material for amplifying TCR beta CDR3 regions consisted of RNA transcripts. During a first-round RT-PCR of the TCR CDR3, the HTBI primer set was used. Using its own MiXCR run on the multiplex PCR reads, TCRdb lists one record per CDR3 protein. The table lists more than 450,000 distinct CDR3 sequences, just under 20% of them singletons. The data derive from a study of T cells in Graves' hyperthyroidism and ophthalmopathy. Turning to the study itself: Initial diagnosis, before any treatment, was when peripheral blood was collected.

The chain employs TRBV5-1 and TRBJ2-7; 12 nucleotides align to TRBD2. This receptor was obtained from a middle-aged man with Graves' ophthalmopathy. Sequencing was done on a sample of blood. CDR3 region: CASSIGLAGRDEQYF. For the CDR3, the DNA is TGCGCCAGCAGCATTGGACTAGCGGGACGCGACGAGCAGTACTTC.